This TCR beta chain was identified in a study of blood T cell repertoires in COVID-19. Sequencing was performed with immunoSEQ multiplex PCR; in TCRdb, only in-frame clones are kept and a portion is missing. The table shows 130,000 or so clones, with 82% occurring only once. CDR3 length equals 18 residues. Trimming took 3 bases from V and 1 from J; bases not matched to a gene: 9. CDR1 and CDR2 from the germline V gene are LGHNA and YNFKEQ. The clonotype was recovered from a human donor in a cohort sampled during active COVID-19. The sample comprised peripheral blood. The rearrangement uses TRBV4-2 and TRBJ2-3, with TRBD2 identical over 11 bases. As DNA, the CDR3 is TGTGCCAGCAGCCAGGGACCTACTAGCGGGGGAGGCACAGATACGCAGTATTTT. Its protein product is CASSQGPTSGGGTDTQYF.